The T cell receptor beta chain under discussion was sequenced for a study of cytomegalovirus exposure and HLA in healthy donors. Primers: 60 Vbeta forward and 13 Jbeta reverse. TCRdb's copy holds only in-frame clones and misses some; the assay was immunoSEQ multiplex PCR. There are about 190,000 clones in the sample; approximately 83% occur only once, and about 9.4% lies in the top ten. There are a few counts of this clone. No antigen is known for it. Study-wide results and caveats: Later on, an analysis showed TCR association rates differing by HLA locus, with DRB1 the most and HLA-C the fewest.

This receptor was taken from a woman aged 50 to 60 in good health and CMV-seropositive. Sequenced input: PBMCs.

The CDR3 loop is CASSYVTGSEAFF. The CDR3 DNA follows: TGTGCCAGCAGTTACGTCACAGGGTCTGAAGCTTTCTTT. The chain uses TRBV6-5 and TRBJ1-1, with D maybe TRBD1 (6 bases). This CDR3 contains 13 residues. Trimming stripped 2 bases from V and 6 bases from J, with 10 bases between. Germline lookup yields CDR1 MNHEY and CDR2 SVGAGI.